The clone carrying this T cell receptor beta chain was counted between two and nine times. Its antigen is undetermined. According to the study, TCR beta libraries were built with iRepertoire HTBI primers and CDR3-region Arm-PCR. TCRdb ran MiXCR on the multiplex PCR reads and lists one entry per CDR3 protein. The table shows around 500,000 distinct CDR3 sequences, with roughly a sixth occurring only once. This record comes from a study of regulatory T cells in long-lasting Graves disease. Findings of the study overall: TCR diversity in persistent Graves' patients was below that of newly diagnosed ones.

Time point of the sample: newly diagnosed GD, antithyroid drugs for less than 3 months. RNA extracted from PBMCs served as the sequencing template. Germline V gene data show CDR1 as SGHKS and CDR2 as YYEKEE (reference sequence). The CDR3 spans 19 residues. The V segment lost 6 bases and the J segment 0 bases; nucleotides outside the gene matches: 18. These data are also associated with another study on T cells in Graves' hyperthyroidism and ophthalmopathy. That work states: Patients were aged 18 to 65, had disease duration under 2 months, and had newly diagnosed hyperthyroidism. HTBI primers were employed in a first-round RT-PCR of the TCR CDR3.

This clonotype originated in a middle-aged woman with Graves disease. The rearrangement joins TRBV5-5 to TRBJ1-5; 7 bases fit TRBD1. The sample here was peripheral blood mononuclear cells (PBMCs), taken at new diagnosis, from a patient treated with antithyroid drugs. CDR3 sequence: CASNFAGTAILHSNQPQHF. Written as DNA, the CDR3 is TGTGCCAGCAACTTTGCCGGGACAGCGATATTGCATAGCAATCAGCCCCAGCATTTT.